This paragraph covers one T cell receptor beta chain sequence. The sample comes from a study of control samples from healthy donors and cancer patients. Germline values: CDR1 SGHDN, CDR2 FVKESK. This CDR3 region has 12 residues. Trimming removed 4 bases from V and 5 bases from J, with 8 bases in between. Data came from immunoSEQ multiplex PCR; TCRdb stores just in-frame clones and leaves some out. The table has some 40,000 clones, roughly 94% seen once. The rearrangement joins TRBV14 to TRBJ2-5; the D is unclear. This TCR was sampled from a man in his 60s in good health. Sequenced sample: blood. The CDR3 DNA sequence: TGTGCCAGCAGCCTGAAAAGGGAGACCCAGTACTTC. This gives the protein CASSLKRETQYF.